A selection of T cell receptor beta chains follows, all from one sample in a study of breast tumors, draining lymph nodes, adjacent tissues. TCRdb re-derived calls from the multiplex PCR reads in MiXCR, one entry per CDR3 protein. The table includes tens of thousands of distinct CDR3 sequences, approximately 30% detected once. What was sequenced was axillary lymph node tissue. The receptor source for this set is a female donor with breast cancer. Some clones in this sample may be carry-over from other donors' samples. Both conserved end residues are part of each CDR3. The D gene is left open where the match is weak. Some rows have no size entry. The others give once, few or many, or a class for an expanded clone.

>TRBV20-1|many|.|TRBJ2-3
TGCAGTGCTAGAGATGCTGGGCGGAGAGGCACAGATACGCAGTATTTT
CSARDAGRRGTDTQYF
>TRBV20-1|many|.|TRBJ2-4
TGCAGTGCTTTTCCCTACGACGAATACAAAAACATTCAGTACTTC
CSAFPYDEYKNIQYF
>TRBV20-1|many|TRBD2|TRBJ2-5
TGCAGTGCCCGACTCCGGCTGGGTAGCGGGAGCAAAGAGACCCAGTACTTC
CSARLRLGSGSKETQYF
>TRBV19|few|TRBD1|TRBJ1-1
TGTGCCAGTAGTCGGGGACAGCTCATGAACACTGAAGCTTTCTTT
CASSRGQLMNTEAFF
>TRBV9|many|.|TRBJ1-4
TGTGCCAGCAGCGGAGGACAGACAACTAATGAAAAACTGTTTTTT
CASSGGQTTNEKLFF
>TRBV7-9|.|TRBD2|TRBJ2-7
TGTGCCAGCAGCTTAGCCGTAGCGGGAATCTACGAGCAGTACTTC
CASSLAVAGIYEQYF
>TRBV24-1|many|.|TRBJ2-5
TGTGCCACCAGTGATACCGGGTCTACAGACGGTGGGACCCAGTACTTC
CATSDTGSTDGGTQYF
>TRBV9|many|.|TRBJ2-5
TGTGCCAGCAGCGTAGCTGGGACAAACTGGGAGACCCAGTACTTC
CASSVAGTNWETQYF
>TRBV20-1|once|TRBD1|TRBJ1-6
TGCAGTGCTAGGGCCTCCGGGACAGGTGATAATTCACCCCTCCACTTT
CSARASGTGDNSPLHF
>TRBV6-6|.|.|TRBJ1-2
TGTGCCAGCAGACACCCGGGACGCATCTATGGCTACACCTTC
CASRHPGRIYGYTF
>TRBV7-9|many|TRBD2|TRBJ2-7
TGTGCCAGCAGCCCTCTAGCGGGAGGGCTCGAGCAGTACTTC
CASSPLAGGLEQYF
>TRBV5-1|few|.|TRBJ1-1
TGCGCCAGCAGCTTTGCGGGGCTTGAAGCTTTCTTT
CASSFAGLEAFF
>TRBV5-5|.|.|TRBJ2-1
TGTGCCAGCAGCTTGGATGCGGGCAACAATGAGCAGTTCTTC
CASSLDAGNNEQFF